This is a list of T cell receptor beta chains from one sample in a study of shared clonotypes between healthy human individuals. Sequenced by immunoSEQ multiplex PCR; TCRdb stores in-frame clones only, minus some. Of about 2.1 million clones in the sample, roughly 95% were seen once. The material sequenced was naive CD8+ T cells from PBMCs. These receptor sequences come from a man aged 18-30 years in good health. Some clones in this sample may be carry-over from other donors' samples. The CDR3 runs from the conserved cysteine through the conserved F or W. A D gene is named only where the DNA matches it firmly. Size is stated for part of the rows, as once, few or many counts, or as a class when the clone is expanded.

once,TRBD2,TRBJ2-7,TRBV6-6,TGTGCCAGCAGTTACCTAGCGGGAGAACATTTCGAGCAGTACTTC,CASSYLAGEHFEQYF
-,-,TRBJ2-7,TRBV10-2,TGCGCCAGCAATACCGGGCCACACGAATACTACGAGCAGTACTTC,CASNTGPHEYYEQYF
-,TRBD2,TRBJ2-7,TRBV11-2,TGTGCCAGCAGCTCGGGACTAGTCACCTACGAGCAGTACTTC,CASSSGLVTYEQYF
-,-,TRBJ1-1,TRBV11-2,TGTGCCAGCAGCTTCCCACTCCGGGACACGTTGGGGAACACTGAAGCTTTCTTT,CASSFPLRDTLGNTEAFF
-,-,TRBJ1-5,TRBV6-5,TGTGCCAGCAGTTACTCAGTGTCCAGCAATCAGCCCCAGCATTTT,CASSYSVSSNQPQHF
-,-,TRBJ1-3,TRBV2,TGTGCCAGCAGTGACATCTCCTTTTGGAACACCATATATTTT,CASSDISFWNTIYF
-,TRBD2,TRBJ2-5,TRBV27,TGTGCCAGCTGTGCGGCGGGAGCCCAAGAGACCCAGTACTTC,CASCAAGAQETQYF
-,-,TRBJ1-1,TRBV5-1,TGCGCCAGCAGCCGTTGGGTAGGCACTGAAGCTTTCTTT,CASSRWVGTEAFF
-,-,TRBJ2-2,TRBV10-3,TGTGCCATCTCGGACACTCGCACCGGGGAGCTGTTTTTT,CAISDTRTGELFF
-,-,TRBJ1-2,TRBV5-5,TGTGCCAGCAGCCTTGGACAGAGTACCCTCTATGGCTACACCTTC,CASSLGQSTLYGYTF
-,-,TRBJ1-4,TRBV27,TGTGCCAGCAGTTTATTGGCAGGGGATGAAAAACTGTTTTTT,CASSLLAGDEKLFF
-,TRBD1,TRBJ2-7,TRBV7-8,TGTGCCAGCAGCTTCGACAGGGGAAACGAGCAGTACTTC,CASSFDRGNEQYF
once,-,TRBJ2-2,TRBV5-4,TGTGCCAGCAGCCTGGGTCCGGGGGACACCGGGGAGCTGTTTTTT,CASSLGPGDTGELFF
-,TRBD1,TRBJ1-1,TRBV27,TGTGCCAGCAGTTCCCCCCGGGGGGACAGGGGCCCTCGCACTGAAGCTTTCTTT,CASSSPRGDRGPRTEAFF
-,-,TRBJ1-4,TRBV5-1,TGCGCCAGCAGGGATGGTGGGGCTAATGAAAAACTGTTTTTT,CASRDGGANEKLFF
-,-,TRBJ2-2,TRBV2,TGTGCCAGCAGTGATAAGAGGGGAGTGACAGTGAGGACCGGGGAGCTGTTTTTT,CASSDKRGVTVRTGELFF
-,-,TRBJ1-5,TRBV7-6,TGTGCCAGCAGCTTAGCGGTCCCAGGTTCCAATCAGCCCCAGCATTTT,CASSLAVPGSNQPQHF
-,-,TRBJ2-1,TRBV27,TGTGCCAGCAGACGCGGCGGGCCGAGTAAAGATGAGCAGTTCTTC,CASRRGGPSKDEQFF
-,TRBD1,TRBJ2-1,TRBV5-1,TGCGCCAGCAGCTTGGCCGGCAGACAGGGTGGTGAGCAGTTCTTC,CASSLAGRQGGEQFF
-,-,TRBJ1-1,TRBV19,TGTGCCTCAATCGGGGGGCCGGCTGAAGCTTTCTTT,CASIGGPAEAFF
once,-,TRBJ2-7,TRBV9,TGTGCCAGCAGCGCAACCGGGACCCGCGCCTACGAGCAGTACTTC,CASSATGTRAYEQYF
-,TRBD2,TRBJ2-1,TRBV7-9,TGTGCCAGCAGCTTACTTGAGCGGGAGGGCCGGAATGAGCAGTTCTTC,CASSLLEREGRNEQFF
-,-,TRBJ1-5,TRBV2,TGTGCCAGCGTGCAATTGCCAGAACGGAATCAGCCCCAGCATTTT,CASVQLPERNQPQHF
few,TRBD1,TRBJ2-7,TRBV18,TGTGCCAGCTCACCGGACGACAGGGTTAGCACCTACGAGCAGTACTTC,CASSPDDRVSTYEQYF
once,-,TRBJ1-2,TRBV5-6,TGTGCCAGCAGCTGGGCCGGAGATGGCTACACCTTC,CASSWAGDGYTF
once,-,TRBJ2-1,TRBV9,TGTGCCAGCAGCGTTACTAGTGGCTACAATGAGCAGTTCTTC,CASSVTSGYNEQFF
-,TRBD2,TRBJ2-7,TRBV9,TGTGCCAGCAGCGCAAACCCGGGCGGCGGGAGGTACGAGCAGTACTTC,CASSANPGGGRYEQYF
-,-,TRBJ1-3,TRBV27,TGTGCCAGCAGTCCGGGACGGAGCTCTGGAAACACCATATATTTT,CASSPGRSSGNTIYF
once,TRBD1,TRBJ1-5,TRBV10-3,TGTGCCATCAGTGAGGACAGGGGCGGCAATCAGCCCCAGCATTTT,CAISEDRGGNQPQHF
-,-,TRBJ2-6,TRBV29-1,TGCAGCGTTGAAGTCTGGGCTTCTGGGGCCAACGTCCTGACTTTC,CSVEVWASGANVLTF
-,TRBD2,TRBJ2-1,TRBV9,TGTGCCAGCAGCCTTAGCGGGAGTGGGGTAGAGCAGTTCTTC,CASSLSGSGVEQFF
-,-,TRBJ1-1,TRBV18,TGTGCCAGCTCATTCCGGCCCAGGCAGAACACTGAAGCTTTCTTT,CASSFRPRQNTEAFF
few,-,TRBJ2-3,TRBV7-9,TGTGCCAGCAGCTTTGGGGGCACAGATACGCAGTATTTT,CASSFGGTDTQYF
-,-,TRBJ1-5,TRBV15,TGTGCCACCAGCAGAGACTATGCGGCCGGACAGCATTTT,CATSRDYAAGQHF
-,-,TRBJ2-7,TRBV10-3,TGTGCCATCAGTGATTCGGGGTGGGGAAGCCATCTCTACGAGCAGTACTTC,CAISDSGWGSHLYEQYF
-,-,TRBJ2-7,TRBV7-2,TGTGCCAGCAGCTCCTATCCCTGGGGATCCCCCTACGAGCAGTACTTC,CASSSYPWGSPYEQYF
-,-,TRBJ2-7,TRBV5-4,TGTGCCAGCAGCTTGGTCGGGTCCTATAGCTACGAGCAGTACTTC,CASSLVGSYSYEQYF
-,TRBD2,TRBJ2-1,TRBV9,TGTGCCAGCAGCGACACGGGGGGGAGACGTACCAATGAGCAGTTCTTC,CASSDTGGRRTNEQFF
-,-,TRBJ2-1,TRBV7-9,TGTGCCAGCAGCCCTTATGAAGTATTTTCCTACAATGAGCAGTTCTTC,CASSPYEVFSYNEQFF
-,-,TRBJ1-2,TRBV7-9,TGTGCCAGCAGCCACACGGGTACAGCCTATGGCTACACCTTC,CASSHTGTAYGYTF
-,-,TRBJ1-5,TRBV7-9,TGTGCCAGCAGCTCCTGGGGGGGCCATAGCAATCAGCCCCAGCATTTT,CASSSWGGHSNQPQHF
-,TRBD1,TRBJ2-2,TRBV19,TGTGCCAGTAGTATGACAGGGTCCGGGGAGCTGTTTTTT,CASSMTGSGELFF
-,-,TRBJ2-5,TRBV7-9,TGTGCCAGCAGCCCGGGCCGAGAGACCCAGTACTTC,CASSPGRETQYF
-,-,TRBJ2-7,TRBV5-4,TGTGCCAGCAGCACCTTCGGGGAGCAGTACTTC,CASSTFGEQYF
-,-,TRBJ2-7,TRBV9,TGTGCCAGCAGCGAGGGGGACCACCTCCCCGAGCAGTACTTC,CASSEGDHLPEQYF
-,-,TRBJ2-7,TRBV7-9,TGTGCCAGCAGCTTAGAGACTAGACCCTACTACGAGCAGTACTTC,CASSLETRPYYEQYF
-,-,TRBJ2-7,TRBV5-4,TGTGCCAGCAGCTTCATATACAGTAAACATGTATCCGAGCAGTACTTC,CASSFIYSKHVSEQYF
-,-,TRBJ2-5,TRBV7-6,TGTGCCAGCAGCTTAGAAATGGGGACCCCTACCCAGGAGACCCAGTACTTC,CASSLEMGTPTQETQYF
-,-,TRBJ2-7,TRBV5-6,TGTGCCAGCAGCGGGCCGGGACCTGCAACCTACGAGCAGTACTTC,CASSGPGPATYEQYF
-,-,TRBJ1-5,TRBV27,TGTGCCAGCAGTTTACTAGCTGGGGTTGACCAGCCCCAGCATTTT,CASSLLAGVDQPQHF
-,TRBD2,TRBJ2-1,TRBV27,TGTGCCAGCAGCTCGGGACTAGCGATACCGCCACATGAGCAGTTCTTC,CASSSGLAIPPHEQFF
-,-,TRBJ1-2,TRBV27,TGTGCCAGCAGTTCCCCCTTAGAGGGGATCTATGGCTACACCTTC,CASSSPLEGIYGYTF
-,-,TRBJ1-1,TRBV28,TGTGCCAGCAGTTTCAGGTCCACGAACACTGAAGCTTTCTTT,CASSFRSTNTEAFF
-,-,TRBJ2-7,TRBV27,TGTGCCAGCAGTATCCGGGACGGGAGCTCCTACGAGCAGTACTTC,CASSIRDGSSYEQYF
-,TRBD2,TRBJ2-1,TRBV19,TGTGCCAGTAGTTTGCCGGGACTAGCCTACAATGAGCAGTTCTTC,CASSLPGLAYNEQFF
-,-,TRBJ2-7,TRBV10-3,TGTGCCATCAGGCAGGAGCTCATGGGCGAGCAGTACTTC,CAIRQELMGEQYF
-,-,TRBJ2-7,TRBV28,TGTGCCAGCCTGGGAGGGGGCAACAGCGAGCAGTACTTC,CASLGGGNSEQYF